The 3 T cell receptor beta chains below come from one sample, sequenced in a study of patients and donors after allogeneic stem cell transplantation. TCRdb used MiXCR to reprocess the RT-PCR reads, holding one entry per CDR3 protein. The sample contains hundreds of thousands of distinct CDR3 sequences, roughly 17% of which appear only once. The sequenced sample was blood, either unsorted or a sorted T cell fraction (not recorded which). These receptors all stem from a human donor who was either an allogeneic HSCT recipient or a stem cell or donor lymphocyte infusion donor (not recorded which). It is not recorded whose cells these are; they may come from a transplant donor.

The chain links TRBV5-6 to TRBJ2-1; TRBD1 or TRBD2 may be the D gene (5 bases each). The CDR3 runs to 15 residues. The V gene's germline CDR1 is SGHDT and CDR2 YYEEEE. Between the trimmed V and J ends, which lost 3 bases and 4 bases, there was a span of 14 bases. Written as DNA, the CDR3 is TGTGCCAGCAGCTCCGATTCGGGACGGTACAATGAGCAGTTCTTC. This sequence encodes CASSSDSGRYNEQFF.

This clonotype was seen a handful of times. V usage is TRBV19 and J usage is TRBJ2-2; D remains ambiguous. The CDR3 has 15 amino acids. V was pared by 8 bases and J by 0 bases, with 13 bases between. Germline V gene lookup returns CDR1 LNHDA and CDR2 SQIVND (reference sequence). CDR3 in amino acids: CASLQRGSNTGELFF. Written as DNA, the CDR3 is TGTGCCAGTCTCCAACGAGGTTCGAACACCGGGGAGCTGTTTTTT.

V and J are TRBV30 and TRBJ1-1; no definite D call. V lost 0 bases and J lost 8, with 7 bases in between. This CDR3 is 11 amino acids long. CDR1 and CDR2 (germline): GTSNPN, SVGIG (reference sequence). In DNA form, the CDR3 reads TGTGCCTGGAGTGTACGCAGGGAAGCTTTCTTT. It codes for CAWSVRREAFF.